This TCR beta chain was identified during a study of T cells after posttransplantation cyclophosphamide. Germline-derived CDR1 and CDR2 are MGHRA and YSYEKL. Trimming left V 4 bases short and J 0 bases short, with 18 bases between. This CDR3 is built from 17 residues. To note about this clone: Its antigen is still unknown.

The assay was immunoSEQ multiplex PCR, and TCRdb's table has in-frame clones only and misses some. The table lists more than 12,000 clones, roughly 71% of them singletons. Broader study findings: Recipient CMV seropositivity and CMV reactivation strongly tracked TRB clonality.

J is TRBJ1-1 and V is TRBV4-1; D possibly corresponds to TRBD1 (5 bases). The sample was memory CD4+ T cells sorted from PBMCs. The origin of this receptor is a man in his fifties. CDR3 loop: CASSRRTTERVNTEAFF. For the CDR3, the DNA is TGCGCCAGCAGCCGGAGAACGACAGAGCGGGTGAACACTGAAGCTTTCTTT.